This T cell receptor beta chain came from a study of blood T cell repertoires in COVID-19. Looking at the study overall: Collection of acute and convalescent COVID-19 samples took place in the United States, Italy and Spain. Sources were T cells, B-cell-depleted T cells, or PBMCs; the material itself was cDNA or gDNA.

After removal of 4 bases from V and 6 bases from J, the junction contained 7 bases not matched to a gene. CDR1 is SGDLS and CDR2 is YYNGEE in the germline V gene. This CDR3 comprises 14 residues. This clone has more than one count but fewer than ten. Original data processing: By means of reference gene primer amplification, nucleated cell counts were estimated. Sequencing used immunoSEQ multiplex PCR; TCRdb keeps in-frame clones, though not all of them. That table gives V, J and clone size, and the DNA gave D and trimming. The sample lists roughly 160,000 clones, around four fifths seen once, with 2.5% to 3.5% in the top ten.

Sequencing was performed on peripheral blood. The chain recombines TRBV9 with TRBJ1-5; TRBD1 matches 7 bases. This TCR was sampled from a woman aged 60-75 years with acute or convalescent COVID-19. The chain's CDR3 is CASSFTGDGQPQHF. In DNA, the CDR3 is TGTGCCAGCAGCTTCACAGGGGATGGTCAGCCCCAGCATTTT.